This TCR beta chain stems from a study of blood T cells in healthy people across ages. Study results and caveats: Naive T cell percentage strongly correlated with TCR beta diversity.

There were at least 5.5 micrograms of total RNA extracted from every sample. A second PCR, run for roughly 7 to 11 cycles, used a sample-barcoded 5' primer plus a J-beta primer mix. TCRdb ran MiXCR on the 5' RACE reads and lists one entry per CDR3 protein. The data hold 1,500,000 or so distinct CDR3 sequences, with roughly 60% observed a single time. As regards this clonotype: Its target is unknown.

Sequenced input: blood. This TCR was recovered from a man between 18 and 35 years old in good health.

CDR3 DNA: TGTGCCAGCAGCCAGACTAGCGGGAGTTTGATCGAGCAGTACTTC. It is translated as CASSQTSGSLIEQYF. The chain recombines TRBV14 with TRBJ2-7, with 12 nucleotides matching TRBD2. V lost 3 bases, J lost 6 bases, and 6 bases stayed unmatched. The germline V gene has CDR1 SGHDN and CDR2 FVKESK. The CDR3 spans 15 residues.